The rows below give T cell receptor beta chains drawn from one sample of a study of T cells and Merkel cell carcinoma outcomes. Measured with immunoSEQ multiplex PCR; TCRdb has only the in-frame clones, and not every one. Of several hundred clones in the sample, about 95% are singletons; the top ten hold approximately 5.4%. Sample: tumor tissue from Merkel cell carcinoma. The receptors here all came from a human donor with Merkel cell carcinoma. The CDR3 runs from the conserved cysteine through the conserved F or W. The D gene is left open where the match is weak. Only some rows state a clone size, as once, few, many or a class for expanded clones.

TRBD2	15	TRBV7-7	-	TRBJ2-3	TGTGCCAGCAGCTTGGCGGGAGGGAACACAGATACGCAGTATTTT	CASSLAGGNTDTQYF
-	15	TRBV5-1	-	TRBJ2-1	TGCGCCAGCAGCTTGGAGTCAGGGGCCTACAATGAGCAGTTCTTC	CASSLESGAYNEQFF
-	13	TRBV5-1	-	TRBJ1-1	TGCGCCAGCAGCTTGGGTGGGAACACTGAAGCTTTCTTT	CASSLGGNTEAFF
TRBD2	17	TRBV11-2	once	TRBJ2-3	TGTGCCAGCAGCTTCTCGGGACTAGCGGGAGGAGCCGATACGCAGTATTTT	CASSFSGLAGGADTQYF
TRBD1	15	TRBV5-4	-	TRBJ2-3	TGTGCCAGCAGCTTGGGACAGGGTGGTGCAGATACGCAGTATTTT	CASSLGQGGADTQYF
TRBD1	15	TRBV7-2	-	TRBJ1-5	TGTGCCAGCAGCCCCCGACAGGGGCAGGGACAGCCCCAGCATTTT	CASSPRQGQGQPQHF
-	13	TRBV27	-	TRBJ1-1	TGTGCCAGCAGTTTATACCGGGACACTGAAGCTTTCTTT	CASSLYRDTEAFF
-	15	TRBV4-1	-	TRBJ2-1	TGCGCCAGCAGCCAAGAATCGGGCTCCTACAATGAGCAGTTCTTC	CASSQESGSYNEQFF
-	12	TRBV6-1	-	TRBJ2-1	TGTGCCAGCAGTGGCGACACTCGGAAGCAGTTCTTC	CASSGDTRKQFF
-	15	TRBV28	once	TRBJ1-3	TGTGCCAGCAGTTTACCCGGGGCCTCTAGAAACACCATATATTTT	CASSLPGASRNTIYF
-	11	TRBV12-5	-	TRBJ1-1	TGTGCTAGTGGTTTGGGTCGGGCGGCTTTCTTT	CASGLGRAAFF
TRBD1	16	TRBV5-1	-	TRBJ1-1	TGCGCCAGCAGCTTGGTGGCCGGGACAGCGAACACTGAAGCTTTCTTT	CASSLVAGTANTEAFF
TRBD1	15	TRBV7-9	-	TRBJ2-7	TGTGCCAGCAGCTCCCAAGGGACAGGGGTCTACGAGCAGTACTTC	CASSSQGTGVYEQYF
-	16	TRBV9	-	TRBJ2-6	TGTGCCAGCAGCGTAACAGTGTTGATGAGGGCCAACGTCCTGACTTTC	CASSVTVLMRANVLTF
TRBD1	16	TRBV5-6	-	TRBJ1-4	TGTGCCAGCAGCCCGGGGACAGGGTTCGGTAATGAAAAACTGTTTTTT	CASSPGTGFGNEKLFF
TRBD1	14	TRBV4-1	-	TRBJ2-7	TGCGCCAGCAGCCAGGCAGGGGGTACCTACGAGCAGTACTTC	CASSQAGGTYEQYF
-	15	TRBV4-1	-	TRBJ1-1	TGCGCCAGCAGCCAAGTCGCGGGGGGAGGATTTGAAGCTTTCTTT	CASSQVAGGGFEAFF
-	13	TRBV19	-	TRBJ1-4	TGTGCCAGTAGTCGACAGCTTAATGAAAAACTGTTTTTT	CASSRQLNEKLFF
-	14	TRBV7-2	-	TRBJ2-3	TGTGCCAGCAGCTTAGTGGCAAGCACAGATACGCAGTATTTT	CASSLVASTDTQYF
-	14	TRBV29-1	-	TRBJ2-4	TGCAGCGTTGAAGTGGCTCGAGCTCAAAACATTCAGTACTTC	CSVEVARAQNIQYF
-	15	TRBV21-1	-	TRBJ2-3	TGTGCCAGCAGCAAAGGAACAGGGGTGGTAGATACGCAGTATTTT	CASSKGTGVVDTQYF
-	15	TRBV11-2	-	TRBJ2-3	TGTGCCAGCAGCCGGAGCCGGAGGTTGACAGATACGCAGTATTTT	CASSRSRRLTDTQYF
-	15	TRBV6-5	-	TRBJ2-3	TGTGCCAGCAGTTCCCGGGCCATCCCCCCAGATACGCAGTATTTT	CASSSRAIPPDTQYF
TRBD1	15	TRBV15	-	TRBJ1-6	TGTGCCACCACCGCCCGGACAGGGGATAATTCACCCCTCCACTTT	CATTARTGDNSPLHF
TRBD1	15	TRBV5-3	-	TRBJ2-3	TGTGCCAGCAGCTTGGGACAGGGTGGTGCAGATACGCAGTATTTT	CASSLGQGGADTQYF
-	13	TRBV5-1	-	TRBJ2-5	TGCGCCAGCAGCTTGGGCAACCAAGAGACCCAGTACTTC	CASSLGNQETQYF
-	13	TRBV27	-	TRBJ1-1	TGTGCCAGCAGATCCTACAGGGACACTGAAGCTTTCTTT	CASRSYRDTEAFF
-	15	TRBV28	-	TRBJ2-5	TGTGCCAGCTGGCAGGGCTCGGGCCCCCAAGAGACCCAGTACTTC	CASWQGSGPQETQYF
-	14	TRBV7-8	-	TRBJ1-5	TGTGCCAGCAGCCCACGACAGGACAATCAGCCCCAGCATTTT	CASSPRQDNQPQHF
-	12	TRBV10-1	-	TRBJ2-1	TGCGCCACTTGGTGGAGATACAATGAGCAGTTCTTC	CATWWRYNEQFF
-	17	TRBV5-1	-	TRBJ2-6	TGCGCCAGCAGCGGTGGGGTAGTAATCTCTGGGGCCAACGTCCTGACTTTC	CASSGGVVISGANVLTF
-	14	TRBV7-9	once	TRBJ2-3	TGTGCCAGCAGCTTAAGTTCTAGCACAAATACGCAGTATTTT	CASSLSSSTNTQYF